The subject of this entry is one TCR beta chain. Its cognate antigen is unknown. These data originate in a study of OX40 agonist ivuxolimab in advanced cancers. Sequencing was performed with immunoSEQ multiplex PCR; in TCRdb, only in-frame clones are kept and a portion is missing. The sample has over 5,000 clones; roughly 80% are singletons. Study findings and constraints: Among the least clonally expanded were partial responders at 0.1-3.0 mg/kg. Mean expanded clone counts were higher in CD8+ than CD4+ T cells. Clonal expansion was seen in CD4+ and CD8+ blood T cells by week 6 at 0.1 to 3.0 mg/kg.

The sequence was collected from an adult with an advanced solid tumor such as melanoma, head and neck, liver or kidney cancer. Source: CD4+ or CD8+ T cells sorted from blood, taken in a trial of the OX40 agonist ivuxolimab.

In DNA form, the CDR3 reads TGTGCCAGCTCACCCACGCCGGACAGCTTTGGCTCTGGAAACACCATATATTTT. Encoded protein: CASSPTPDSFGSGNTIYF. The rearrangement uses TRBV18 and TRBJ1-3, with D perhaps matching TRBD1 (6 bases). Trimming left V 3 bases short and J 0 bases short, with 18 bases between. Germline V gene lookup returns CDR1 KGHSH and CDR2 LQKENI. This CDR3 contains 18 residues.